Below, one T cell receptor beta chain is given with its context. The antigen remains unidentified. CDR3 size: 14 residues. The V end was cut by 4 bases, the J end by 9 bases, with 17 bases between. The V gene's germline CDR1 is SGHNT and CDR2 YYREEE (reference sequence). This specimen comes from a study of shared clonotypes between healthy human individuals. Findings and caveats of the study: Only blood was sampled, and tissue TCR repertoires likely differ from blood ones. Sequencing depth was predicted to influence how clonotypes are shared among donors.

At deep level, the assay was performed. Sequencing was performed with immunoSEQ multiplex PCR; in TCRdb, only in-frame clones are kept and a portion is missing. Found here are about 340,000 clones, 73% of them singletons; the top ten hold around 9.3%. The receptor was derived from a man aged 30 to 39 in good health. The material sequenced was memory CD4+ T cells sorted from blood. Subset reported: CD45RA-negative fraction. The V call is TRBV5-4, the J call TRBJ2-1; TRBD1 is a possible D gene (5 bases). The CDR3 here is CASSTGQPRGEQFF. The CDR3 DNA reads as TGTGCCAGCAGCACCGGACAACCTCGAGGTGAGCAGTTCTTC.